A single T cell receptor beta chain is shown here with its context. The sample comes from a study of T-cell reconstitution after alpha-beta-depleted transplantation in children. Preparation of the TCRbeta library was carried out with unique molecular identifiers. TCRdb recomputed calls from the PCR reads with MiXCR, one row per CDR3 protein. The table includes 450,000 to 600,000 distinct CDR3 sequences, around a third detected once. The TCR was taken from a human donor who donated a stem cell graft to a child with aplastic anemia. The material was PBMCs from the stem cell graft donor, obtained from the stem cell graft.

The CDR3 nucleotides read TGTGCCAGCAGTTACTCTGGGGGGGGCTGGGCTCCTTGGGAGCAGTACTTC. This encodes CASSYSGGGWAPWEQYF. The chain recombines TRBV6-5 with TRBJ2-7, with D possibly TRBD2 on 7 matching bases. Germline CDR1 and CDR2: MNHEY and SVGAGI. This CDR3 has 17 residues. The V gene lost 0 bases and the J gene lost 7 bases, with 22 bases spanning the gap.